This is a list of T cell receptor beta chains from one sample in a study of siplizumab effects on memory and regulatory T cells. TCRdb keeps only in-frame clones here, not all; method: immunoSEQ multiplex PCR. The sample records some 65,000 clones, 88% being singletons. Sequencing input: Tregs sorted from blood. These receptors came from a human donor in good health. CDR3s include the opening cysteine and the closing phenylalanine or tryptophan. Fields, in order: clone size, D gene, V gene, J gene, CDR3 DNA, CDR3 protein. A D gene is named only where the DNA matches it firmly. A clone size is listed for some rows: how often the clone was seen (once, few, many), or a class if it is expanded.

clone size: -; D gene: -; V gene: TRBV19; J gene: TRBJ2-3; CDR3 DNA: TGTGCCAGTAGTTACGGACTGCTTCCAGATACGCAGTATTTT; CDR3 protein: CASSYGLLPDTQYF
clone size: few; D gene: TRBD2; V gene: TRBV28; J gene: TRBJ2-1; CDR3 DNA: TGTGCCAGCGTATCCCGATGGGGGGGGGCCTACAATGAGCAGTTCTTC; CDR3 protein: CASVSRWGGAYNEQFF
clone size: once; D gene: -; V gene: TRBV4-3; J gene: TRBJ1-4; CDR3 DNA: TGCGCCAGCAGCCAAGGCTCGACGGCAACTAATGAAAAACTGTTTTTT; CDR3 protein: CASSQGSTATNEKLFF
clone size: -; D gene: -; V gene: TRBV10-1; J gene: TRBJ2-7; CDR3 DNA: TGCGCCAGCAGTGAGTCTGGGGGACATTACGAGCAGTACTTC; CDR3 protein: CASSESGGHYEQYF
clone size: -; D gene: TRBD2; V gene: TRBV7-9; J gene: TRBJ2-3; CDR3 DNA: TGTGCCAGCAGCTTAACTAGCGGTTTGGATACGCAGTATTTT; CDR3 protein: CASSLTSGLDTQYF
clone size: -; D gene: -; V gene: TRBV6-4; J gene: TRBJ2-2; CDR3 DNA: TGTGCCAGCAGTGACTCAGTAGGTCCCACCGGGGAGCTGTTTTTT; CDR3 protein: CASSDSVGPTGELFF
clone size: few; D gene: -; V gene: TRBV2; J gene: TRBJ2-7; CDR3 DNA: TGTGCCAGCAGTGCCCCGCTGGGCGGTGAAACCGCGGGGCAGTACTTC; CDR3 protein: CASSAPLGGETAGQYF
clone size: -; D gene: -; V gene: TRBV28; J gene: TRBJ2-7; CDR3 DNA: TGTGCCAGCAGTCTTGACGGGTACGAGCAGTACTTC; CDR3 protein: CASSLDGYEQYF
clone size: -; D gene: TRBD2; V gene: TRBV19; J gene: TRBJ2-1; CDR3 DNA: TGTGCCAGTAGTGCTTCCGGGACTAGCGGCTACAATGAGCAGTTCTTC; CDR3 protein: CASSASGTSGYNEQFF
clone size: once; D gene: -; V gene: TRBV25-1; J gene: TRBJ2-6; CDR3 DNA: TGTGCCAGCAGTGACCCAGGGATAGGGGCCAACGTCCTGACTTTC; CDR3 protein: CASSDPGIGANVLTF
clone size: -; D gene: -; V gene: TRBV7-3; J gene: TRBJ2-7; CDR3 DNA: TGTGCCAGCAGTCTCCGGGACTCCATTTTTGACGAGCAGTACTTC; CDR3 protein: CASSLRDSIFDEQYF
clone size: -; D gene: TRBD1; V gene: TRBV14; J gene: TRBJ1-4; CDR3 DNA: TGTGCCAGCAGCCCCGGACAGGCGGTTGGCGAAAAACTGTTTTTT; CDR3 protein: CASSPGQAVGEKLFF
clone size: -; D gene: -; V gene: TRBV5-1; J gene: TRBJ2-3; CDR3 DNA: TGCGCCAGCAGCTTGGCCCTTGACAGCACAGCCACAGATACGCAGTATTTT; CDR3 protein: CASSLALDSTATDTQYF
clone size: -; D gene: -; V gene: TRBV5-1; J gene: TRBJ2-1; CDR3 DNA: TGCGCCAGCAGCTTGGTACAGGGATACAATGAGCAGTTCTTC; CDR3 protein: CASSLVQGYNEQFF
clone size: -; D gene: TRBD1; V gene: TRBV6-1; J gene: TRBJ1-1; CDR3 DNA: TGTGCCAGCAGTGAAGTAACAGGGGAGGGGACTGAAGCTTTCTTT; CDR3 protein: CASSEVTGEGTEAFF
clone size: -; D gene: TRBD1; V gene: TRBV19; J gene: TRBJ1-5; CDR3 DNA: TGTGCCAGTAGGTTGACAGGGGCAGAAAATCAGCCCCAGCATTTT; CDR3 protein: CASRLTGAENQPQHF
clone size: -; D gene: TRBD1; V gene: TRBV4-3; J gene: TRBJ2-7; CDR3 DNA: TGCGCCAGCAGCCAAGATTCGGCAGGGGGATTCCGCGAGCAGTACTTC; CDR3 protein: CASSQDSAGGFREQYF
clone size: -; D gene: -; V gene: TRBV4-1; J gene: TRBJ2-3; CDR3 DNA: TGCGCCAGCAGCCAGGGACCAACGGGCACAGATACGCAGTATTTT; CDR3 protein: CASSQGPTGTDTQYF
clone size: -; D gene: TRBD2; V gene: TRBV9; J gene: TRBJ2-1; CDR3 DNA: TGTGCCAGCAGCGCGACCGGGACTAATTACAATGAGCAGTTCTTC; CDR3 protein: CASSATGTNYNEQFF
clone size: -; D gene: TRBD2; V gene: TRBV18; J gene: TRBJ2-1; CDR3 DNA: TGTGCCAGCTCACCTCGGGGAGCGGGAGATCTGAATGAGCAGTTCTTC; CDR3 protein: CASSPRGAGDLNEQFF
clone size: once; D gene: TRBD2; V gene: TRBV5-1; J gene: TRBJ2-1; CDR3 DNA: TGCGCCAGCAGCTTGGCTCGAACTAGCGGTCTCTACAATGAGCAGTTCTTC; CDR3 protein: CASSLARTSGLYNEQFF
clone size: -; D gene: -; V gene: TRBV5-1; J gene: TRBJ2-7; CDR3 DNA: TGCGCCAGCAGCGCCCAAGGGACTTACTACGAGCAGTACTTC; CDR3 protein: CASSAQGTYYEQYF
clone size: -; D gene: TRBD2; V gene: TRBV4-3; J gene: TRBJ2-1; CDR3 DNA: TGCGCCAGCAGCCAAGATCTGGCGGGAGGGTTCAATGAGCAGTTCTTC; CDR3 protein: CASSQDLAGGFNEQFF
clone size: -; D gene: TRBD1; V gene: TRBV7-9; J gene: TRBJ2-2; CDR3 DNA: TGTGCCAGCAGCAGACCACGACAGGGGGGAGAGACCGGGGAGCTGTTTTTT; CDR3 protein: CASSRPRQGGETGELFF
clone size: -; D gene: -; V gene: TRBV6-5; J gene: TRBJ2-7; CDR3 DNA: TGTGCCATTCACCTCGGACGAAAGGCCTACGAGCAGTACTTC; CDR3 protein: CAIHLGRKAYEQYF
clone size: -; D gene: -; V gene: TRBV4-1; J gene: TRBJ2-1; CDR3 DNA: TGCGCCAGCAGCCAAGCCCCTCATTTGGGACTCTACTACAATGAGCAGTTCTTC; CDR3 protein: CASSQAPHLGLYYNEQFF
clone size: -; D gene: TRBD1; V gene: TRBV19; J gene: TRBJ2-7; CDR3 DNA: TGTGCCAGTAGTCTAACTGGGACAGGGGTAAACGAGCAGTACTTC; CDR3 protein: CASSLTGTGVNEQYF
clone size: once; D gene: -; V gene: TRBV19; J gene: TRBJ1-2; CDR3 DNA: TGTGCCAGTAGGCGGACAGATGGCTACACCTTC; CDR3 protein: CASRRTDGYTF
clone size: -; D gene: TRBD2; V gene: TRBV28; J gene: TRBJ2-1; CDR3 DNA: TGTGCCAGCAGTTTATTAGGACTAGCGGGAGGTAGTGAGCAGTTCTTC; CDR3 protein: CASSLLGLAGGSEQFF
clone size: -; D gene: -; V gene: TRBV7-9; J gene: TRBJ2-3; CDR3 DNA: TGTGCCAGCAGCCGCCCGAACCCGGTCGCAGATACGCAGTATTTT; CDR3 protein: CASSRPNPVADTQYF